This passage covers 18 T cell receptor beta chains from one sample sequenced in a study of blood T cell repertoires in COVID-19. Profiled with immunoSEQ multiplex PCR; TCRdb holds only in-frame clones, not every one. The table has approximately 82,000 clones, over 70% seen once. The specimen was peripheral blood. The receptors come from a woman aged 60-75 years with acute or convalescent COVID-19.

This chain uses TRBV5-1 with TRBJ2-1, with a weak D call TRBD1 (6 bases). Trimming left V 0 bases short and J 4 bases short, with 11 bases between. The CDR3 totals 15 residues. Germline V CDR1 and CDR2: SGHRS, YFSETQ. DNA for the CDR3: TGCGCCAGCAGCTTGGAGGGGGAGAGGTACAATGAGCAGTTCTTC. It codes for CASSLEGERYNEQFF.

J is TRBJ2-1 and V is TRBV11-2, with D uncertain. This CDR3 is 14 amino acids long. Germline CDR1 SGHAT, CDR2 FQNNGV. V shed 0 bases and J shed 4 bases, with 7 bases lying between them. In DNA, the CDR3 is TGTGCCAGCAGCTTAGAGGCAGCGTACAATGAGCAGTTCTTC. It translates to CASSLEAAYNEQFF.

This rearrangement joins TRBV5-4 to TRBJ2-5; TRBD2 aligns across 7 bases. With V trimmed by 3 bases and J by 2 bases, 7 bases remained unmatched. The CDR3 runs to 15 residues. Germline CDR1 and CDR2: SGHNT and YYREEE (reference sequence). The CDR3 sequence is CASSSTGGGQETQYF. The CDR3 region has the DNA TGTGCCAGCAGCTCTACGGGGGGTGGGCAAGAGACCCAGTACTTC.

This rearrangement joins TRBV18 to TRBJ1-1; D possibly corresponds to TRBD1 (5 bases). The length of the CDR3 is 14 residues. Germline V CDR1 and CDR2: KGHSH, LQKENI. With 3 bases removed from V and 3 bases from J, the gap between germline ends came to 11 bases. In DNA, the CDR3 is TGTGCCAGCTCACCTGCGGGGACGGACACTGAAGCTTTCTTT. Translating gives CASSPAGTDTEAFF. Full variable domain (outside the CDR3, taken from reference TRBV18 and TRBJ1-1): NAGVMQNPRHLVRRRGQEARLRCSPMKGHSHVYWYRQLPEEGLKFMVYLQKENIIDESGMPKERFSAEFPKEGPSILRIQQVVRGDSAAYFCASSPAGTDTEAFFGQGTRLTVV.

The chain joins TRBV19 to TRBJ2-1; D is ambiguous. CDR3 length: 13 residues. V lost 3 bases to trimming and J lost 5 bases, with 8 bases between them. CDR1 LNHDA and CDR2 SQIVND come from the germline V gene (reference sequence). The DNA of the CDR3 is TGTGCCAGTAGTATGAGCCTGAACAATGAGCAGTTCTTC. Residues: CASSMSLNNEQFF.

The CDR3 DNA reads TGTGCCAGCAGTGGACAGGGGGCGCCTGGCTACACCTTC. It translates to CASSGQGAPGYTF. J is TRBJ1-2 and V is TRBV5-6, with 11 bases identical to TRBD1. V shed 5 bases, J shed 7 bases, and the junction held 4 bases outside the gene matches. There are 13 residues in the CDR3. CDR1 and CDR2 from the germline V gene are SGHDT and YYEEEE.

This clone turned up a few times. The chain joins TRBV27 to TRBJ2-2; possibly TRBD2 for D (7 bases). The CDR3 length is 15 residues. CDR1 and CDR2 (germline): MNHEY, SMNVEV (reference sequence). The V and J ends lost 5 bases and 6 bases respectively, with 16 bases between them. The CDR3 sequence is CASSRGGALAGELFF. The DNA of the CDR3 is TGTGCCAGCAGTAGGGGGGGGGCGCTGGCCGGGGAGCTGTTTTTT.

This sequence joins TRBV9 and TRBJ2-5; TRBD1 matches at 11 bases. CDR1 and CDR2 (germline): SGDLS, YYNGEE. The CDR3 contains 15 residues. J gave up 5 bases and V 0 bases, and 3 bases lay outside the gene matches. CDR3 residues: CASSVGGQGVETQYF. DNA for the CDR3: TGTGCCAGCAGCGTAGGGGGACAGGGGGTGGAGACCCAGTACTTC.

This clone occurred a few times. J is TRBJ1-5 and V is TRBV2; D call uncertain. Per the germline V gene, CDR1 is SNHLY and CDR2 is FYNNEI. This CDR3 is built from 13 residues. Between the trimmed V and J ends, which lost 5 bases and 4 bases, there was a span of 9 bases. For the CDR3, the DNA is TGTGCCAGCAGTTTCTGGGCAAATCAGCCCCAGCATTTT. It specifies CASSFWANQPQHF.

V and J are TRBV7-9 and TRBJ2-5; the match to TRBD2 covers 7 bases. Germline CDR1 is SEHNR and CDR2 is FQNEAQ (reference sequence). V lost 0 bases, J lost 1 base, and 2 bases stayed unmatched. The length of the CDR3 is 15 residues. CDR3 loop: CASSLAGGTQETQYF. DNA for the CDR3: TGTGCCAGCAGCTTAGCGGGGGGGACCCAAGAGACCCAGTACTTC.

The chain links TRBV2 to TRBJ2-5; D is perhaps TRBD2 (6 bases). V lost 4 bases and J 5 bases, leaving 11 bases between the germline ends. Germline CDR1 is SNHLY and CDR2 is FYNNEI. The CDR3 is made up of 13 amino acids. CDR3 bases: TGTGCCAGCAGTGGTTGGGGAGGCGAGACCCAGTACTTC. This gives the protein CASSGWGGETQYF.

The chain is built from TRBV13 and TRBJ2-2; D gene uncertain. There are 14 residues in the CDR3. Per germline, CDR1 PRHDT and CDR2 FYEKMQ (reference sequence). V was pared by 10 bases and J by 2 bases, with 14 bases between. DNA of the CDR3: TGTGCCAAGTCACCCCGAACTAACACCGGGGAGCTGTTTTTT. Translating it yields CAKSPRTNTGELFF.

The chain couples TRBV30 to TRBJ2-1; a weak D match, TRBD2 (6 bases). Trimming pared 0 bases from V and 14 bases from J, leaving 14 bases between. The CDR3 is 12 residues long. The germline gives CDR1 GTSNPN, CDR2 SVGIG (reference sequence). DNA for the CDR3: TGTGCCTGGAGTGTAGGGACTCTCGAGGAGTTCTTC. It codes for CAWSVGTLEEFF.

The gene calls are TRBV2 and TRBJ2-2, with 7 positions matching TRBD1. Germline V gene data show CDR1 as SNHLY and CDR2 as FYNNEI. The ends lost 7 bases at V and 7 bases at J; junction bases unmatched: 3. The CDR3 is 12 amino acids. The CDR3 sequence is CASTTGVGELFF. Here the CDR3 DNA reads TGTGCCAGCACTACAGGGGTCGGGGAGCTGTTTTTT.

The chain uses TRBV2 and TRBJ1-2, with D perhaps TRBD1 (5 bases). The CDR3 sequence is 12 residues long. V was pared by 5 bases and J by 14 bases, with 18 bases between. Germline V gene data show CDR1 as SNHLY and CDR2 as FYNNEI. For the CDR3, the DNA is TGTGCCAGCAGTCCAGGATCTACAAGGGGAACCTTC. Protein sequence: CASSPGSTRGTF.

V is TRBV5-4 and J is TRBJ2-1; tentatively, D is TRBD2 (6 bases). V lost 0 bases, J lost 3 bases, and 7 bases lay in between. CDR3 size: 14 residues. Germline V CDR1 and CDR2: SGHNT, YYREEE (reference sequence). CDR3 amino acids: CASSLGRDYNEQFF. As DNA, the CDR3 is TGTGCCAGCAGCTTGGGGAGGGACTACAATGAGCAGTTCTTC.

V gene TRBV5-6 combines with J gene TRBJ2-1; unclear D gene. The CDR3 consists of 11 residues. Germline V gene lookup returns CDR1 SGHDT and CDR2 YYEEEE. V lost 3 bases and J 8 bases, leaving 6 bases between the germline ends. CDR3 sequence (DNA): TGTGCCAGCAGCTCTCCCGATGAGCAGTTCTTC. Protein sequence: CASSSPDEQFF.

The CDR3 protein is CASSILRSSYEQYF. In DNA form, the CDR3 reads TGTGCCAGTAGTATCCTTCGGAGCTCCTACGAGCAGTACTTC. V is TRBV19 and J is TRBJ2-7; the D is unclear. The CDR3 runs 14 residues. Germline V gene data show CDR1 as LNHDA and CDR2 as SQIVND (reference sequence). Trimming shortened V by 3 bases and J by 0 bases, and 9 bases separated the two germline ends.